Detailed here is one TCR beta chain. This sample was taken from a study of T cell responses to AZD1222 COVID-19 vaccine. Produced via immunoSEQ multiplex PCR; TCRdb's table is partial and in-frame only. This sample has around 29,000 clones, with over 90% found just once. The CDR3 is 13 residues long. From germline, CDR1 is MNHEY and CDR2 SMNVEV (reference sequence). V lost 2 bases and J 6 bases, leaving 10 bases between the germline ends. The chain joins TRBV27 to TRBJ1-2; D unresolved. This TCR derives from an adult in good health. The input for sequencing was peripheral blood, taken on day 0 of AZD1222 vaccination. The CDR3 region has the DNA TGTGCCAGCAGTTTAAACGGATGGGATGGCTACACCTTC. The encoded protein is CASSLNGWDGYTF.